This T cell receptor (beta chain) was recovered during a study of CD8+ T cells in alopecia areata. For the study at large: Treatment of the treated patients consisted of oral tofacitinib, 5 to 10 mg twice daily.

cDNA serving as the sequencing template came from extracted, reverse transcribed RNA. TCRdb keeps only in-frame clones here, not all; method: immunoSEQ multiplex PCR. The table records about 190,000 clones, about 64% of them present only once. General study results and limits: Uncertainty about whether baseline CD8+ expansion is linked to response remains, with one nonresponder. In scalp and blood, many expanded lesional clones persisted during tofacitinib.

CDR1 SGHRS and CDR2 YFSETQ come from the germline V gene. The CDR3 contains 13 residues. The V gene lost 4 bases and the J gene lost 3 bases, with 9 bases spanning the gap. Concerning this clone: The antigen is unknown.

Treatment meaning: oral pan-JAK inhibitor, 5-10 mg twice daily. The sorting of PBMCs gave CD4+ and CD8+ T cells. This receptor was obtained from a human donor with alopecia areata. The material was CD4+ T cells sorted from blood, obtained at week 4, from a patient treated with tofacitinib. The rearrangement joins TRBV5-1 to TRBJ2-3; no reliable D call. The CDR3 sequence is CASSVDRTDTQYF. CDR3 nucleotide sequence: TGCGCCAGCAGCGTGGACCGAACAGATACGCAGTATTTT.